The 28 T cell receptor beta chains in this list originate from one sample, sequenced in a study of beta chain features in type 1 diabetes. Of the isolated RNA, all was reverse transcribed, and so the sequenced material was expressed TCRB transcripts. TCRdb keeps only in-frame clones here, not all; method: immunoSEQ multiplex PCR. The sample lists around 250,000 clones, approximately 25% seen once, with roughly 0.013% in the top ten. The study's findings and limits: Patients with Type 1 diabetes showed moderately but significantly shorter TCRB CDR3s in all four CD4+ subsets.

Their recognized antigens are unknown. Source material: naive CD4+ T cells from blood. These receptors came from a woman aged 25 to 39 with type 1 diabetes.

In its sample, this clone was seen a few times. V gene TRBV5-1 combines with J gene TRBJ2-7; D may be TRBD1 (6 bases). CDR3 size: 14 residues. V was pared by 1 base and J by 9 bases, with 17 bases between. The germline CDR1 and CDR2 sequences are SGHRS and YFSETQ. The CDR3 loop reads CASSLTGQGPGQYF. The CDR3 nucleotides read TGCGCCAGCAGCTTGACAGGGCAAGGACCCGGGCAGTACTTC. The whole variable domain, remainder taken from reference TRBV5-1 and TRBJ2-7, is KAGVTQTPRYLIKTRGQQVTLSCSPISGHRSVSWYQQTPGQGLQFLFEYFSETQRNKGNFPGRFSGRQFSNSRSEMNVSTLELGDSALYLCASSLTGQGPGQYFGPGTRLTVT.

The CDR3 DNA reads TGTGCCAGCAGGACAGTGGTCGACGAGCAGTACTTC. Encoded protein: CASRTVVDEQYF. The chain has TRBV2 and TRBJ2-7, with D possibly being TRBD1 (5 bases). V lost 6 bases and J lost 5, with 11 bases in between. The CDR3 has 12 amino acids. The germline V gene encodes CDR1 SNHLY and CDR2 FYNNEI.

The chain uses TRBV9 and TRBJ2-7; 9 nucleotides line up with TRBD1. V gave up 0 bases and J gave up 7 bases; unmatched junction bases: 14. The CDR3 covers 17 residues. The germline V gene has CDR1 SGDLS and CDR2 YYNGEE. CDR3 in DNA: TGTGCCAGCAGCGTAGATCCCCTCGGGACAGGGATTCGGGAGCAGTACTTC. Amino acid sequence: CASSVDPLGTGIREQYF.

V is TRBV4-1 and J is TRBJ2-7; 8 nucleotides line up with TRBD2. From germline, CDR1 is MGHRA and CDR2 YSYEKL. The CDR3 extends over 17 amino acids. V shed 4 bases and J 1 base; nucleotides not matched to a gene: 12. CDR3 in DNA: TGCGCCAGCAGCCGAGGGATTCCGGGACTAGGGTCCTACGAGCAGTACTTC. It specifies CASSRGIPGLGSYEQYF.

This clone was detected a few times. V gene TRBV2 combines with J gene TRBJ1-4; D gene unclear. In germline, CDR1 is SNHLY, CDR2 FYNNEI. There are 14 residues in the CDR3. Between the trimmed V and J ends, which lost 5 bases and 4 bases, there was a span of 11 bases. DNA of the CDR3: TGTGCCAGCAGTTTCTCCACGGTTAATGAAAAACTGTTTTTT. Translation gives CASSFSTVNEKLFF.

A few counts support this clone. V is TRBV10-3 and J is TRBJ2-2; no firm D call. The V end was cut by 4 bases, the J end by 7 bases, with 7 bases between. The V gene's germline CDR1 is ENHRY and CDR2 SYGVKD. The CDR3 sequence is 12 residues long. CDR3 bases: TGTGCCATCAGTGGGCCAAGCGGGGAGCTGTTTTTT. Translation: CAISGPSGELFF.

This clone has only a few counts. The CDR3 protein is CSVDCGRAPNNEQFF. Here the CDR3 DNA reads TGCAGCGTTGATTGCGGGAGGGCTCCGAACAATGAGCAGTTCTTC. The rearrangement joins TRBV29-1 to TRBJ2-1, with 9 bases aligning to TRBD2. Germline V gene lookup returns CDR1 SQVTM and CDR2 ANQGSEA. The trim removed 3 bases at V and 5 bases at J, leaving 8 bases unmatched. The CDR3 covers 15 residues.

The chain has TRBV27 and TRBJ2-5; 9 bases align to TRBD2. Germline CDR1 reads MNHEY; CDR2 reads SMNVEV (reference sequence). V was clipped by 7 bases and J by 5 bases; unmatched bases: 5. The CDR3 contains 13 residues. This chain's CDR3 is CASKGLAWETQYF. CDR3 nucleotide sequence: TGTGCCAGCAAGGGACTAGCATGGGAGACCCAGTACTTC.

This chain connects TRBV5-1 to TRBJ2-1, with 13 nucleotides matching TRBD2. The V segment lost 5 bases and the J segment 2 bases; nucleotides outside the gene matches: 16. The CDR3 consists of 20 residues. In germline, CDR1 is SGHRS, CDR2 YFSETQ. CDR3 DNA: TGCGCCAGCAGAGTCTGGCGAGGACTAGCGGGAGAGGGGCCCTACAATGAGCAGTTCTTC. Translated, it gives CASRVWRGLAGEGPYNEQFF.

The CDR3 DNA sequence: TGTGCCAGCAGCCCCCATAGCGGGAGTCTGGAGCAGTTCTTC. It yields the protein CASSPHSGSLEQFF. The rearrangement uses TRBV28 and TRBJ2-1, with TRBD2 identical over 9 bases. The ends lost 6 bases at V and 10 bases at J; junction bases unmatched: 10. Germline V lookup: CDR1 MDHEN, CDR2 SYDVKM. The CDR3 sequence is 14 residues long.

The gene calls are TRBV7-9 and TRBJ2-1; 9 bases fit TRBD2. The V gene end was trimmed by 2 bases and the J gene end by 1 base; junction bases not matched to a gene: 3. CDR3 length equals 16 residues. CDR1 SEHNR and CDR2 FQNEAQ come from the germline V gene (reference sequence). CDR3 sequence (DNA): TGTGCCAGCAGCTTACTAGCGGGAAAATCCTACAATGAGCAGTTCTTC. Amino acids: CASSLLAGKSYNEQFF.

On this clone: The same CDR3 arises from other DNA sequences in this sample as well. This chain uses TRBV19 with TRBJ2-7, with TRBD1 as a possible D gene (6 bases). CDR3 length equals 14 residues. Trimming stripped 2 bases from V and 0 bases from J, with 8 bases between. Germline V CDR1 and CDR2: LNHDA, SQIVND (reference sequence). The CDR3 loop is CASSIRGSSYEQYF. Written as DNA, the CDR3 is TGTGCCAGTAGTATAAGGGGGAGCTCCTACGAGCAGTACTTC.

The chain uses TRBV30 and TRBJ2-5, with D perhaps TRBD1 (5 bases). The germline V and J ends were trimmed by 1 base and 5 bases, with 8 bases remaining between them. Germline assignment: CDR1 GTSNPN and CDR2 SVGIG (reference sequence). CDR3 length: 12 residues. Written as DNA, the CDR3 is TGTGCCTGGAGTGCAGGGTCCGAGACCCAGTACTTC. This sequence encodes CAWSAGSETQYF.

This clone has more than one count but fewer than ten. The V gene is TRBV5-6, the J gene TRBJ2-7; a possible D gene is TRBD1 (5 bases). The CDR3 spans 13 residues. Germline V lookup: CDR1 SGHDT, CDR2 YYEEEE. V was cut by 1 base and J by 6 bases, with 11 bases left in between. The CDR3 region is CASSLSGIGEQYF. CDR3 DNA sequence: TGTGCCAGCAGCTTGTCAGGGATCGGCGAGCAGTACTTC.

The rearrangement uses TRBV29-1 and TRBJ1-4; a weak D match, TRBD1 (5 bases). The CDR3 loop spans 12 amino acids. Germline CDR1 is SQVTM and CDR2 is ANQGSEA. V lost 5 bases to trimming and J lost 10 bases, with 14 bases between them. The CDR3 spells CSVITGLGKLFF. DNA for the CDR3: TGCAGCGTTATAACAGGTCTCGGAAAACTGTTTTTT.

CDR3 protein: CASSKQGPEAFF. CDR3 DNA: TGTGCCAGTAGTAAACAGGGCCCTGAAGCTTTCTTT. J is TRBJ1-1 and V is TRBV19; D may be TRBD1 (6 bases). V was pared by 4 bases and J by 6 bases, with 9 bases between. The CDR3 runs to 12 residues. Germline V CDR1 and CDR2: LNHDA, SQIVND (reference sequence).

A few counts support this clone. The rearrangement joins TRBV28 to TRBJ2-7, with 11 bases lining up with TRBD2. Germline assignment: CDR1 MDHEN and CDR2 SYDVKM. This CDR3 is 15 amino acids long. The V and J ends lost 6 bases and 6 bases, in that order; junction bases with no gene match: 10. The chain's CDR3 is CASSPRLAGGFEQYF. The CDR3 bases are TGTGCCAGCAGCCCTCGCCTAGCGGGAGGTTTCGAGCAGTACTTC. Together with reference TRBV28 and TRBJ2-7, the CDR3 gives the full variable domain: DVKVTQSSRYLVKRTGEKVFLECVQDMDHENMFWYRQDPGLGLRLIYFSYDVKMKEKGDIPEGYSVSREKKERFSLILESASTNQTSMYLCASSPRLAGGFEQYFGPGTRLTVT.

This clone came up a few times. The V gene is TRBV18, the J gene TRBJ2-7; weak D call: TRBD2 (6 bases). With 0 bases removed from V and 3 bases from J, the gap between germline ends came to 15 bases. CDR1 KGHSH and CDR2 LQKENI come from the germline V gene. CDR3 size: 16 residues. This CDR3 reads CASSPPGGLAGYEQYF. CDR3 DNA: TGTGCCAGCTCACCACCGGGGGGACTTGCGGGCTACGAGCAGTACTTC. The whole variable domain, remainder taken from reference TRBV18 and TRBJ2-7, is NAGVMQNPRHLVRRRGQEARLRCSPMKGHSHVYWYRQLPEEGLKFMVYLQKENIIDESGMPKERFSAEFPKEGPSILRIQQVVRGDSAAYFCASSPPGGLAGYEQYFGPGTRLTVT.

The gene calls are TRBV7-8 and TRBJ1-5, with D unclear. The V and J ends lost 3 bases and 2 bases respectively, with 29 bases between them. CDR3 length equals 21 residues. The germline V gene has CDR1 SGHVS and CDR2 FQNEAQ. The CDR3 sequence is CASSLGRGVLIPSYGNQPQHF. CDR3 nucleotides: TGTGCCAGCAGCTTGGGTCGCGGGGTCCTCATACCTTCGTATGGCAATCAGCCCCAGCATTTT.

The rearrangement joins TRBV28 to TRBJ2-3, with 8 nucleotides matching TRBD1. Trimming took 0 bases from V and 4 from J; bases not matched to a gene: 3. The CDR3 contains 15 residues. Germline V gene sequence: CDR1 MDHEN, CDR2 SYDVKM. The CDR3 region has the DNA TGTGCCAGCAGTTTATGGGACAGGGCGGCAGATACGCAGTATTTT. Translated, it gives CASSLWDRAADTQYF.

This clone was counted between two and nine times. The rearrangement links TRBV29-1 to TRBJ1-2; D not certain. The CDR3 length is 12 residues. Germline CDR1 reads SQVTM; CDR2 reads ANQGSEA. V was pared by 6 bases and J by 8 bases, with 16 bases between. As DNA, the CDR3 is TGCAGCGTGGCCAGCGGAGTGTTCGGCTACACCTTC. Its protein product is CSVASGVFGYTF.

CDR3 region: CASSPRQKSNEQYF. CDR3 DNA: TGTGCCAGCTCCCCTCGACAGAAATCAAACGAGCAGTACTTC. V gene TRBV18 combines with J gene TRBJ2-7; TRBD1 is a possible D gene (5 bases). CDR1 and CDR2 from the germline V gene are KGHSH and LQKENI. The length of the CDR3 is 14 residues. Deletions cut 6 bases from V and 5 bases from J, with 17 bases between.

The chain couples TRBV28 to TRBJ1-1; TRBD1 agrees at 7 bases. J lost 7 bases, V lost 2 bases, and 1 base had no gene match. The CDR3 sequence is 12 residues long. CDR1 and CDR2 (germline): MDHEN, SYDVKM. CDR3 in DNA: TGTGCCAGCAGTTTAAGACAGGGTGAAGCTTTCTTT. Protein: CASSLRQGEAFF. The whole variable domain, remainder taken from reference TRBV28 and TRBJ1-1, is DVKVTQSSRYLVKRTGEKVFLECVQDMDHENMFWYRQDPGLGLRLIYFSYDVKMKEKGDIPEGYSVSREKKERFSLILESASTNQTSMYLCASSLRQGEAFFGQGTRLTVV.

The genes are TRBV4-1 and TRBJ1-5, with D perhaps matching TRBD1 (5 bases). The germline V gene has CDR1 MGHRA and CDR2 YSYEKL. V shed 0 bases and J shed 4 bases, with 7 bases lying between them. The CDR3 runs 14 residues. The CDR3 nucleotides read TGCGCCAGCAGCCAAGACAGGGCTAATCAGCCCCAGCATTTT. Amino acids: CASSQDRANQPQHF.

V usage is TRBV25-1 and J usage is TRBJ2-7, with TRBD1 matching over 8 bases. Germline CDR1 MGHDK, CDR2 SYGVNS. The CDR3 loop spans 15 amino acids. V lost 2 bases to trimming and J lost 4 bases; unmatched junction nucleotides: 7. CDR3 nucleotide sequence: TGTGCCAGCAGTGAACCAGGACAGGGTGGGTACGAGCAGTACTTC. Residues: CASSEPGQGGYEQYF.

V is TRBV6-5 and J is TRBJ2-6; D possibly corresponds to TRBD1 (5 bases). This CDR3 region has 15 residues. CDR1 and CDR2 (germline): MNHEY, SVGAGI. V dropped 3 bases and J dropped 4 bases, with 10 bases sitting between them. The DNA of the CDR3 is TGTGCCAGCAGTTATCACAGGTCAGGGGCCAACGTCCTGACTTTC. Its translation is CASSYHRSGANVLTF.

The chain recombines TRBV9 with TRBJ2-5; 9 positions agree with TRBD1. CDR3 length: 15 amino acids. The germline gives CDR1 SGDLS, CDR2 YYNGEE. V trimming: 1 base; J trimming: 5 bases; junction bases outside the gene matches: 6. CDR3 coding DNA: TGTGCCAGCAGCGTAAAAACAGGGGGCAGGGAGACCCAGTACTTC. It yields the protein CASSVKTGGRETQYF.

The V call is TRBV5-1, the J call TRBJ2-7; the D gene is possibly TRBD2 (5 bases). The CDR3 has 13 residues. V was clipped by 1 base and J by 7 bases, with 12 bases between them. The germline CDR1 and CDR2 sequences are SGHRS and YFSETQ. CDR3 amino acids: CASSLNGRREQYF. As DNA, the CDR3 is TGCGCCAGCAGCTTGAACGGACGGAGGGAGCAGTACTTC.